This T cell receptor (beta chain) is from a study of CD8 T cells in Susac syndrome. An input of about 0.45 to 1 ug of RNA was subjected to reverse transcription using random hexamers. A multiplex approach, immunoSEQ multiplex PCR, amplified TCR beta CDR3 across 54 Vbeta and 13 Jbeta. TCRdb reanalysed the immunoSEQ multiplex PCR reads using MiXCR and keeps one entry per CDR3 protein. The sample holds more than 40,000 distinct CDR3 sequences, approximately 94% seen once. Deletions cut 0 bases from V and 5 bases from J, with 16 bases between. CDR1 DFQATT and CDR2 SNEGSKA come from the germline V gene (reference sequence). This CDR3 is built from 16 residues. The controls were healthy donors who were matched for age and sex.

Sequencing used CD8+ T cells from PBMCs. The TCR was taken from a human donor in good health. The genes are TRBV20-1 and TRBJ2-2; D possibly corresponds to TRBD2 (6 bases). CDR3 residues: CSARDFGRGWTGELFF. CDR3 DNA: TGCAGTGCTAGAGATTTCGGGAGAGGGTGGACCGGGGAGCTGTTTTTT.